Below, 5 T cell receptor beta chains from the same sample are listed, as sequenced in a study of PD-L1 blockade in urothelial cancer. This table comes from immunoSEQ multiplex PCR, and its TCRdb copy is limited to in-frame clones, with some not included. The table has about 41,000 clones, more than 75% seen once. Time point here: peripheral blood 6 weeks after treatment start. The sequencing here drew on PBMCs, taken around atezolizumab (anti-PD-L1) treatment. These receptors came from a man between 65 and 80 years old with urothelial cancer.

J is TRBJ2-2 and V is TRBV11-2; TRBD1 is a possible D gene (5 bases). The CDR3 length is 16 residues. The germline V gene encodes CDR1 SGHAT and CDR2 FQNNGV. V dropped 0 bases and J dropped 5 bases, with 13 bases sitting between them. This CDR3 is CASSLEGRVGTGELFF. The CDR3 region has the DNA TGTGCCAGCAGCTTAGAGGGCAGGGTGGGGACCGGGGAGCTGTTTTTT.

The chain uses TRBV5-1 and TRBJ2-7, with D possibly being TRBD1 (5 bases). From germline, CDR1 is SGHRS and CDR2 YFSETQ. Deletions cut 4 bases from V and 2 bases from J, with 13 bases between. This CDR3 contains 14 residues. CDR3 residues: CASSPSRDTYEQYF. Here the CDR3 DNA reads TGCGCCAGCAGCCCAAGCAGGGATACCTACGAGCAGTACTTC.

This sequence joins TRBV21-1 and TRBJ1-2; TRBD1 is the table's D call and was not checked against the DNA. TRBV21-1 corresponds to a pseudogene. The CDR3 extends over 13 amino acids. This CDR3 reads CASSSWRGHGYTF. The CDR3 DNA reads as TGTGCCAGCAGCAGTTGGAGGGGGCATGGCTACACCTTC.

The genes are TRBV30 and TRBJ1-5; 8 bases are a match to TRBD1. This CDR3 has 14 residues. From germline, CDR1 is GTSNPN and CDR2 SVGIG (reference sequence). V dropped 1 base and J dropped 5; count of bases not matched to a gene: 4. Here the CDR3 DNA reads TGTGCCTGGAGTGACGGACAGGGTGATCAGCCCCAGCATTTT. This sequence encodes CAWSDGQGDQPQHF.

The V call is TRBV29-1, the J call TRBJ2-7; no clear D gene. The ends were cut back, 4 bases at V and 5 bases at J, with 9 bases in the middle. Germline V gene lookup returns CDR1 SQVTM and CDR2 ANQGSEA. CDR3 length: 11 residues. The CDR3 region has the DNA TGCAGCGTTGTAGTCCACGACGAGCAGTACTTC. Translation: CSVVVHDEQYF.